The 32 T cell receptor beta chains listed next were all sequenced from one sample in a study of vaccination effects on CD4 cells after COVID-19. CD4+ T cells specific for antigen were expanded with viral peptide pools by the ViraFEST assay before sequencing. Isolation of CD4+ T cells took place after 10 days of culture. Their specific antigens are unknown. Here immunoSEQ multiplex PCR was the method, and the copy in TCRdb shows in-frame clones only, minus some. The data contain 8,700 or so clones, about four fifths of them seen just once; the ten biggest clones take up roughly an eighth. The input for sequencing was CD4+ T cells from PBMCs cultured with HCoV-229E spike peptides, taken before COVID-19 vaccination. Receptors were obtained from a human donor who received a COVID-19 vaccine.

The rearrangement uses TRBV7-9 and TRBJ2-4; a weak D match, TRBD2 (5 bases). From germline, CDR1 is SEHNR and CDR2 FQNEAQ (reference sequence). Between the trimmed V and J ends, which lost 5 bases and 7 bases, there was a span of 15 bases. The CDR3 runs to 14 residues. CDR3 nucleotides: TGTGCCAGCAGCAGGGCCTCCACGGGGAACATTCAGTACTTC. This sequence encodes CASSRASTGNIQYF.

The CDR3 region is CATTGGSGANVLTF. CDR3 coding DNA: TGTGCCACGACAGGGGGCTCTGGGGCCAACGTCCTGACTTTC. The rearrangement links TRBV5-6 to TRBJ2-6, with 9 bases fitting TRBD1. This CDR3 has 14 amino acids. The germline V gene has CDR1 SGHDT and CDR2 YYEEEE. V shed 9 bases and J 0 bases; nucleotides not matched to a gene: 1.

V usage is TRBV18 and J usage is TRBJ1-3; no clear D gene. This CDR3 is built from 15 residues. V lost 6 bases and J lost 2, with 14 bases in between. The germline gives CDR1 KGHSH, CDR2 LQKENI. The CDR3 loop is CASSTISITGNTIYF. The CDR3 DNA reads as TGTGCCAGCTCGACAATTTCCATTACTGGAAACACCATATATTTT.

The rearrangement joins TRBV2 to TRBJ2-5, with a tentative D call TRBD2 (5 bases). The CDR3 sequence is 15 residues long. Trimming shortened V by 7 bases and J by 0 bases, and 15 bases separated the two germline ends. Germline V CDR1 and CDR2: SNHLY, FYNNEI. CDR3 residues: CASTRVALYQETQYF. The CDR3 coding sequence is TGTGCCAGCACAAGAGTAGCGCTGTACCAAGAGACCCAGTACTTC.

The chain joins TRBV12-1 to TRBJ2-1; the D call in the table, TRBD2, was not verified against the DNA. TRBV12-1 is given as a pseudogene. The CDR3 spans 17 residues. CDR3 loop: CASVPWVVSGSVNEQFF. CDR3 DNA sequence: TGTGCCAGCGTACCGTGGGTAGTTAGCGGGAGTGTCAATGAGCAGTTCTTC.

The chain has TRBV19 and TRBJ2-5; a weak D match, TRBD1 (6 bases). Trimming left V 5 bases short and J 4 bases short, with 14 bases between. CDR1 and CDR2 (germline): LNHDA, SQIVND (reference sequence). This CDR3 spans 14 amino acids. The CDR3 DNA is TGTGCCAGTAGTTACAGGGAAGTGGGAGAGACCCAGTACTTC. Residues: CASSYREVGETQYF.

This chain joins TRBV19 and TRBJ2-1; 7 nucleotides align to TRBD2. V was pared by 5 bases and J by 11 bases, with 12 bases of the junction left unmatched. This CDR3 is 14 amino acids long. Germline values: CDR1 LNHDA, CDR2 SQIVND (reference sequence). The CDR3 coding sequence is TGTGCCAGTAGTCCCCGCGGGAGCCCTTTTAAGCAGTTCTTC. Its translation is CASSPRGSPFKQFF.

This chain uses TRBV6-4 with TRBJ2-3; D gene uncertain. Trimming cost V 6 bases and J 0 bases, with 7 bases left between them. Germline-derived CDR1 and CDR2 are MRHNA and SNTAGT. This CDR3 is built from 13 residues. This chain's CDR3 is CASRDDSTDTQYF. The CDR3 nucleotides read TGTGCCAGCAGGGACGACAGCACAGATACGCAGTATTTT.

This clone was seen only a few times. The V call is TRBV2, the J call TRBJ1-6, with no clear D. The CDR3 covers 12 residues. The V gene lost 5 bases and the J gene lost 10 bases, with 9 bases spanning the gap. Germline CDR1 is SNHLY and CDR2 is FYNNEI. The CDR3: CASSTRESPLHF. The CDR3 bases are TGTGCCAGCAGTACAAGGGAATCACCCCTCCACTTT.

CDR3 sequence reads: CASSQRSGNTIYF. The CDR3 DNA reads TGTGCCAGCAGTCAGAGATCTGGAAACACCATATATTTT. This chain links TRBV12-3 or TRBV12-4 with TRBJ1-3; no reliable D call. This CDR3 contains 13 residues. With 5 bases removed from V and 1 base from J, the gap between germline ends came to 6 bases.

The chain combines TRBV7-7 with TRBJ1-3; no reliable D call. The CDR3 runs to 16 residues. Germline CDR1 and CDR2: SSHAT and FNYEAQ (reference sequence). V was clipped by 4 bases and J by 2 bases, with 15 bases between them. The CDR3 spells CASSSSPGFTGNTIYF. The CDR3 DNA reads TGTGCCAGCAGCTCCTCCCCGGGATTTACTGGAAACACCATATATTTT.

This clone has just a few counts. This chain connects TRBV2 to TRBJ2-7, with 7 bases that match TRBD1. Germline CDR1 SNHLY, CDR2 FYNNEI. J was trimmed by 7 bases and V by 5 bases; bases with no gene match: 8. There are 13 residues in the CDR3. In nucleotides, the CDR3 is TGTGCCAGCAGTTGGTACAGGGGAGAAGAGCAGTACTTC. Translated, it gives CASSWYRGEEQYF.

The CDR3 reads CASSSFGSPLHF. CDR3 in DNA: TGTGCCAGTAGTTCCTTCGGTTCACCCCTCCACTTT. The gene calls are TRBV19 and TRBJ1-6, with D hard to call. Trimming removed 5 bases from V and 9 bases from J, with 8 bases in between. Germline-derived CDR1 and CDR2 are LNHDA and SQIVND (reference sequence). This CDR3 region has 12 residues.

V gene TRBV21-1 combines with J gene TRBJ2-2; the table's TRBD1 call for D was not verified on the DNA. TRBV21-1 is designated a pseudogene. The CDR3 consists of 14 residues. CDR3 amino acids: CAGGTGANTGELFF. CDR3 nucleotide sequence: TGTGCCGGAGGGACAGGGGCGAACACCGGGGAGCTGTTTTTT.

The rearrangement joins TRBV12-3 or TRBV12-4 to TRBJ2-7; weak D call: TRBD1 (6 bases). With 2 bases removed from V and 3 bases from J, the gap between germline ends came to 8 bases. This CDR3 region has 13 residues. The CDR3 loop reads CASSLRGSYEQYF. CDR3 DNA: TGTGCCAGCAGTTTAAGGGGGAGCTACGAGCAGTACTTC.

V is TRBV11-3 and J is TRBJ2-5, with 14 bases matching TRBD2. The length of the CDR3 is 15 residues. The V and J ends lost 5 bases and 5 bases, in that order; junction bases with no gene match: 4. Per the germline V gene, CDR1 is SGHNT and CDR2 is YENEEA. The CDR3 loop is CASSQGLAGVETQYF. As DNA, the CDR3 is TGTGCCAGCAGCCAGGGACTAGCGGGGGTCGAGACCCAGTACTTC.

CDR3 in DNA: TGTGCCAGCAGTTTAAGGATCAGCGCTACTAGCACAGATACGCAGTATTTT. Encoded protein: CASSLRISATSTDTQYF. The J gene is TRBJ2-3, the V gene TRBV27, with D uncertain. The V gene lost 2 bases and the J gene lost 0 bases, with 15 bases spanning the gap. This CDR3 is 17 amino acids long. Germline V lookup: CDR1 MNHEY, CDR2 SMNVEV (reference sequence).

The gene calls are TRBV11-2 and TRBJ2-2, with a tentative D call TRBD2 (6 bases). The CDR3 extends over 16 amino acids. Deletions cut 1 base from V and 6 bases from J, with 15 bases between. The germline gives CDR1 SGHAT, CDR2 FQNNGV. CDR3 sequence: CASSLVGGDWAGELFF. The CDR3 bases are TGTGCCAGCAGCTTAGTCGGGGGAGATTGGGCCGGGGAGCTGTTTTTT. Full variable domain (rest looked up from reference TRBV11-2 and TRBJ2-2): EAGVAQSPRYKIIEKRQSVAFWCNPISGHATLYWYQQILGQGPKLLIQFQNNGVVDDSQLPKDRFSAERLKGVDSTLKIQPAKLEDSAVYLCASSLVGGDWAGELFFGEGSRLTVL.

This rearrangement joins TRBV5-1 to TRBJ2-3; TRBD1 might be the D (6 bases). The CDR3 spans 14 residues. CDR1 SGHRS and CDR2 YFSETQ come from the germline V gene. V lost 8 bases and J lost 5, with 18 bases in between. CDR3 coding DNA: TGCGCCAGTTGGTCAGGGGCGAAGGGAGATACGCAGTATTTT. It codes for CASWSGAKGDTQYF.

The J gene is TRBJ2-1, the V gene TRBV10-3, with D perhaps matching TRBD2 (6 bases). V dropped 10 bases and J dropped 5 bases, with 21 bases sitting between them. This CDR3 region has 15 residues. Germline values: CDR1 ENHRY, CDR2 SYGVKD. The CDR3, as DNA: TGTGCCACCAAATCGCGGGGTACAACCAACAATGAGCAGTTCTTC. Translation gives CATKSRGTTNNEQFF.

This chain joins TRBV10-1 and TRBJ1-6; D gene uncertain. V lost 2 bases, J lost 9 bases, and 11 bases lay in between. The CDR3 loop spans 14 amino acids. The germline V gene has CDR1 WNHNN and CDR2 SYGVQD (reference sequence). CDR3 region: CASSEAEMRSPLHF. DNA for the CDR3: TGCGCCAGCAGTGAGGCAGAGATGCGTTCACCCCTCCACTTT.

The V gene is TRBV5-4, the J gene TRBJ2-5, with 8 bases identical to TRBD2. The CDR3 spans 16 residues. V lost 0 bases and J lost 2; bases outside the gene matches: 6. The germline CDR1 and CDR2 sequences are SGHNT and YYREEE (reference sequence). Here the CDR3 reads CASSLVLAGGQETQYF. The CDR3 nucleotides read TGTGCCAGCAGCTTGGTGCTAGCGGGCGGTCAAGAGACCCAGTACTTC.

This clone occurred once. The genes are TRBV6-5 and TRBJ1-5, with D maybe TRBD1 (5 bases). This CDR3 contains 15 residues. Germline V gives CDR1 MNHEY, CDR2 SVGAGI. Trimming cost V 7 bases and J 3 bases, with 16 bases left between them. Here the CDR3 DNA reads TGTGCCAGCATCATTACGTTGGGACTCAATCAGCCCCAGCATTTT. Translation gives CASIITLGLNQPQHF.

This chain links TRBV18 with TRBJ2-2; D is unclear. Germline values: CDR1 KGHSH, CDR2 LQKENI. Trimming pared 4 bases from V and 7 bases from J, leaving 10 bases between. There are 13 residues in the CDR3. The CDR3, as DNA: TGTGCCAGCTCACTCCAAAGAGACGGGGAGCTGTTTTTT. This translates into CASSLQRDGELFF.

V and J are TRBV4-1 and TRBJ1-2; D possibly corresponds to TRBD1 (5 bases). The CDR3 length is 15 residues. The germline V gene encodes CDR1 MGHRA and CDR2 YSYEKL. V lost 1 base to trimming and J lost 4 bases, with 13 bases between them. Here the CDR3 DNA reads TGCGCCAGCAGCCAAGCTAGGGGCGGCCTCTATGGCTACACCTTC. Protein: CASSQARGGLYGYTF.

The rearrangement joins TRBV27 to TRBJ1-2; TRBD1 matches 10 bases. Germline values: CDR1 MNHEY, CDR2 SMNVEV (reference sequence). This CDR3 has 15 residues. V was pared by 3 bases and J by 6 bases, with 7 bases of the junction left unmatched. DNA for the CDR3: TGTGCCAGCAGTTTGCAGGGGACAGGGGTAAATGGCTACACCTTC. Residues: CASSLQGTGVNGYTF.

The V call is TRBV27, the J call TRBJ2-1, with TRBD2 matching 12 bases. The V gene end was trimmed by 7 bases and the J gene end by 8 bases; junction bases not matched to a gene: 3. Germline V CDR1 and CDR2: MNHEY, SMNVEV (reference sequence). The CDR3 runs to 13 residues. CDR3 sequence reads: CASKRLAGDEQFF. CDR3 DNA sequence: TGTGCCAGCAAGAGACTAGCGGGGGATGAGCAGTTCTTC.

The V gene is TRBV12-2, the J gene TRBJ2-1; the D call TRBD2 from the table was never checked on the DNA. TRBV12-2 is assigned pseudogene status. CDR3 length equals 17 residues. CDR3 sequence: CASRLPFSGRPPNEQFF. As DNA, the CDR3 is TGTGCAAGTCGCTTACCCTTTAGCGGGAGGCCCCCCAATGAGCAGTTCTTC.

The V gene is TRBV10-2, the J gene TRBJ2-2, with D possibly matching TRBD2 (5 bases). The V end lost 3 bases, the J end lost 6 bases, and 11 bases lay between the germline ends. The CDR3 is 14 residues long. Germline lookup yields CDR1 WSHSY and CDR2 SAAADI. In nucleotides, the CDR3 is TGCGCCAGCAGTGAATCGCGGGCGTCCGGGGAGCTGTTTTTT. It yields the protein CASSESRASGELFF.

CDR3 sequence: CASSESYREGYTF. The CDR3 DNA reads as TGTGCCAGCAGTGAATCCTACAGGGAGGGCTACACCTTC. V usage is TRBV2 and J usage is TRBJ1-2, with D possibly being TRBD1 (6 bases). CDR1 is SNHLY and CDR2 is FYNNEI in the germline V gene. The CDR3 has 13 residues. V lost 2 bases, J lost 8 bases, and 12 bases lay in between.

This chain uses TRBV19 with TRBJ1-2; D not resolved. The CDR3 is made up of 15 amino acids. Germline lookup yields CDR1 LNHDA and CDR2 SQIVND (reference sequence). Trimming removed 6 bases at V and 5 bases at J, with 19 bases between. CDR3 in amino acids: CASRLDFQLDYGYTF. The CDR3 nucleotides read TGTGCCAGTAGGCTCGACTTTCAGTTGGATTATGGCTACACCTTC.

This clone was counted a few times. V and J are TRBV25-1 and TRBJ1-1; D is possibly TRBD1 (6 bases). V was shortened by 4 bases and J by 9 bases, with 15 bases between the two germline ends. Germline CDR1 is MGHDK and CDR2 is SYGVNS. The CDR3 spans 13 residues. CDR3: CASSVAGQNKAFF. The CDR3 nucleotides read TGTGCCAGCAGTGTGGCCGGACAGAATAAAGCTTTCTTT.